One sample yielded the 23 T cell receptor beta chains listed below, sequenced in a study of kidney transplant recipient with SARS-CoV-2 infection. TCRdb ran MiXCR on the reads and lists one entry per CDR3 protein. Counted here are some 220,000 distinct CDR3 sequences, under 35% occurring once; the ten biggest clones make up under 9.5%. Sequencing was performed on a blood sample, taken at baseline and on day 111 from a kidney transplant recipient. The receptor source for this set is a male patient in his thirties who had COVID-19 and was a kidney transplant recipient. Some T cells could come from the graft donor.

This clonotype was seen many times. The chain is built from TRBV19 and TRBJ1-5; maybe TRBD1 (5 bases). V dropped 4 bases and J dropped 1 base, with 14 bases sitting between them. CDR1 and CDR2 from the germline V gene are LNHDA and SQIVND (reference sequence). The CDR3 runs to 16 residues. The DNA for the CDR3 is TGTGCCAGTAGTACCAGCGGGACGTTCAGCAATCAGCCCCAGCATTTT. It translates to CASSTSGTFSNQPQHF.

This clonotype has a count of ten or more. The rearrangement uses TRBV2 and TRBJ2-7, with 11 bases lining up with TRBD1. From germline, CDR1 is SNHLY and CDR2 FYNNEI. V gave up 4 bases and J gave up 3 bases; unmatched junction bases: 2. The CDR3 runs 14 residues. The CDR3, as DNA: TGTGCCAGCAGTGCGGACAGGGGGCTCTACGAGCAGTACTTC. Protein product: CASSADRGLYEQYF.

This clonotype was recorded at least ten times. The chain is built from TRBV12-5 and TRBJ1-2, with a possible D match to TRBD1 (5 bases). The CDR3 has 17 amino acids. Germline V gene data show CDR1 as LGHNT and CDR2 as FRNRAP. V dropped 5 bases and J dropped 4 bases, with 23 bases sitting between them. DNA for the CDR3: TGTGCTAGTGGTAACCCGTTTTTGCAGGGAAAGACCTATGGCTACACCTTC. Translated, it gives CASGNPFLQGKTYGYTF.

Concerning this clonotype: A much bigger clone sits one base away, suggesting this may be a read error. V gene TRBV5-4 combines with J gene TRBJ1-2; D gene unclear. In germline, CDR1 is SGHNT, CDR2 YYREEE (reference sequence). Trimming cost V 7 bases and J 4 bases, with 23 bases left between them. This CDR3 region has 16 residues. CDR3 loop: CASALPVPGRTYGYTF. Written as DNA, the CDR3 is TGTGCCAGCGCGTTACCCGTACCAGGAAGGACCTATGGCTACACCTTC.

About this clonotype itself: This may be a read error, as it is one base from a much larger clone. The J gene is TRBJ2-6, the V gene TRBV5-5, with 7 positions matching TRBD1. Per germline, CDR1 SGHKS and CDR2 YYEKEE (reference sequence). This CDR3 comprises 17 residues. Written as DNA, the CDR3 is TGTGCCAGCAGCTCCGGACAAGGGGGCTCTGGGGCCAACGTCCGGACTTTC. This codes for CASSSGQGGSGANVRTF.

In its sample, this clonotype was seen a few times. V usage is TRBV3-2 and J usage is TRBJ2-1; TRBD2, as called in the table, went unchecked against the DNA. TRBV3-2 is described as a pseudogene. The CDR3 consists of 14 residues. The CDR3 region is CASSQDSSGNEQFF. For the CDR3, the DNA is TGTGCCAGCAGCCAAGACTCCTCCGGCAATGAGCAGTTCTTC.

This clonotype was picked up a small number of times. A much larger clone differs by one base, so this may be a read error. The chain combines TRBV25-1 with TRBJ1-2; D not certain. Germline V CDR1 and CDR2: MGHDK, SYGVNS. The ends were cut back, 5 bases at V and 4 bases at J, with 23 bases in the middle. This CDR3 comprises 17 residues. CDR3 residues: CASSWVPELGKTYGYTF. CDR3 nucleotides: TGTGCCAGCAGTTGGGTACCAGAACTGGGAAAGACCTATGGCTACACCTTC.

This clonotype was seen ten or more times. The chain employs TRBV3-1 and TRBJ1-2, with unresolved D. The CDR3 totals 17 residues. Germline CDR1 LGHDT, CDR2 YNNKEL (reference sequence). Trimming removed 5 bases at V and 4 bases at J, with 23 bases between. DNA for the CDR3: TGTGCCAGCAGCAGGATGGGCACCCTTCGAAAGACCTATGGCTACACCTTC. Protein product: CASSRMGTLRKTYGYTF.

This clonotype was seen at least ten times. The genes are TRBV21-1 and TRBJ2-3. TRBV21-1 is described as a pseudogene. This CDR3 is 17 amino acids long. DNA of the CDR3: TGTGCCAGCAGCTGTATAATAGCTACAGTCATGCAAGATACGCAGTATTTT. Its translation: CASSCIIATVMQDTQYF.

A word on this clonotype: Being one base from a much bigger clone, this may be a read error. V is TRBV5-1 and J is TRBJ1-2; D possibly corresponds to TRBD1 (5 bases). Germline CDR1 is SGHRS and CDR2 is YFSETQ. CDR3 length: 16 residues. With 5 bases removed from V and 6 bases from J, the gap between germline ends came to 23 bases. The chain's CDR3 is CASRRNRYFGMNGYTF. The CDR3 DNA reads as TGCGCCAGCAGGCGGAACAGGTATTTTGGGATGAATGGCTACACCTTC.

This clonotype was detected ten times or more. CDR3 sequence reads: CASSIRETNRKTYGYTF. CDR3 coding DNA: TGTGCCAGTAGTATTAGAGAGACAAATCGAAAGACCTATGGCTACACCTTC. This rearrangement joins TRBV19 to TRBJ1-2; no definite D call. The CDR3 runs to 17 residues. The V gene's germline CDR1 is LNHDA and CDR2 SQIVND (reference sequence). The ends were cut back, 3 bases at V and 4 bases at J, with 21 bases in the middle.

This clonotype was seen at least ten times. V gene TRBV5-6 combines with J gene TRBJ1-5, with TRBD1 matching 9 bases. This CDR3 is 17 amino acids long. Trimming removed 0 bases from V and 0 bases from J; junction bases left unmatched: 4. Per the germline V gene, CDR1 is SGHDT and CDR2 is YYEEEE. The chain's CDR3 is CASSLGQGGLSNQPQHF. In nucleotides, the CDR3 is TGTGCCAGCAGCTTGGGACAGGGGGGTCTTAGCAATCAGCCCCAGCATTTT.

Worth noting for this clonotype: A much bigger clone sits one base away, suggesting this may be a read error. V gene TRBV7-9 combines with J gene TRBJ1-5; D is ambiguous. Per the germline V gene, CDR1 is SEHNR and CDR2 is FQNEAQ (reference sequence). The CDR3 contains 13 residues. In nucleotides, the CDR3 is TGTGCCAACAGCCTTCCGAACAATCAGCCCCAGCATTTT. It translates to CANSLPNNQPQHF.

A word on this clonotype: It may be a read error: a sequence one base away is much more abundant. The chain links TRBV12-3 or TRBV12-4 to TRBJ2-5, with D possibly being TRBD1 (6 bases). The CDR3 spans 15 residues. DNA of the CDR3: TGTGCCAGCAGTGGGGTTGGGGGCCTAAAAGAGACCCAGCACTTC. Protein product: CASSGVGGLKETQHF.

This clonotype was found many times. The chain has TRBV20-1 and TRBJ1-2; no reliable D call. From germline, CDR1 is DFQATT and CDR2 SNEGSKA (reference sequence). CDR3 length: 16 residues. Trimming pared 5 bases from V and 4 bases from J, leaving 23 bases between. Written as DNA, the CDR3 is TGCAGTGCTCAGGAGAGGCTGTTTCGAAAGACCTATGGCTACACCTTC. Translated: CSAQERLFRKTYGYTF.

As to this clonotype: With only one base between it and a far larger clone, this is likely a read error. For the CDR3, the DNA is TGTGCCAGCAGATTAGTGGGGTCCGGGGAGCTGTTTTTT. Translating gives CASRLVGSGELFF. The J gene is TRBJ2-2, the V gene TRBV11-3; D gene unclear. This CDR3 region has 13 residues. Germline V gives CDR1 SGHNT, CDR2 YENEEA.

This clonotype showed up many times. The chain employs TRBV25-1 and TRBJ1-1; D call uncertain. The CDR3 is made up of 14 amino acids. Germline V gene data show CDR1 as MGHDK and CDR2 as SYGVNS. Trimming took 8 bases from V and 5 from J, leaving 18 bases between them. CDR3 coding DNA: TGTGCCAGCCGCGAATCAGGAAGAGGAACTGAAGCTTTCTTT. This encodes CASRESGRGTEAFF.

The sample holds many counts of this clonotype. J is TRBJ1-2 and V is TRBV5-1; D not certain. The germline CDR1 and CDR2 sequences are SGHRS and YFSETQ. CDR3 size: 16 residues. Trimming stripped 7 bases from V and 4 bases from J, with 23 bases between. The CDR3 is CASLVPSVRKTYGYTF. For the CDR3, the DNA is TGCGCCAGCCTAGTTCCATCGGTTCGAAAGACCTATGGCTACACCTTC.

V gene TRBV7-8 combines with J gene TRBJ2-7, with 11 bases lining up with TRBD2. The DNA end is more similar to TRBJ2-5, so the J call may be wrong. CDR1 is SGHVS and CDR2 is FQNEAQ in the germline V gene. The CDR3 covers 17 residues. The chain's CDR3 is CASSSLGLAELQETQYF. CDR3 bases: TGTGCCAGCAGCTCCCTGGGACTAGCGGAATTACAAGAGACCCAGTACTTC.

To note about this clonotype: Being one base from a much bigger clone, this may be a read error. The chain carries TRBV6-5 and TRBJ1-2; D possibly corresponds to TRBD1 (5 bases). The CDR3 is 17 amino acids. Per the germline V gene, CDR1 is MNHEY and CDR2 is SVGAGI. The CDR3 sequence: CACSRTRECRKTYGYTF. CDR3 nucleotide sequence: TGTGCCTGCAGTAGGACAAGGGAATGTAGAAAGACCTATGGCTACACCTTC.

Many counts were recorded for this clonotype. The rearrangement uses TRBV6-5 and TRBJ1-2; D ambiguous. This CDR3 has 15 residues. The germline V gene encodes CDR1 MNHEY and CDR2 SVGAGI. Trimming took 2 bases from V and 4 from J, leaving 14 bases between them. The CDR3 reads CASSYRGIPSYGYTF. The DNA of the CDR3 is TGTGCCAGCAGTTACCGCGGGATCCCTAGCTATGGCTACACCTTC.

About this clonotype: This may come from a read error, since a much larger clone is one base off. V gene TRBV28 combines with J gene TRBJ2-1; D is possibly TRBD2 (7 bases). V was pared by 8 bases and J by 5 bases, with 13 bases between. This CDR3 is 13 amino acids long. CDR1 and CDR2 (germline): MDHEN, SYDVKM. CDR3 amino acids: CASGRGSHNEQFF. The CDR3 nucleotides read TGTGCCAGCGGGAGGGGGTCCCACAATGAGCAGTTCTTC.

Notes on this clonotype: A read error may explain this, as a much larger clone is one base away. The rearrangement joins TRBV7-8 to TRBJ1-1; D is perhaps TRBD1 (5 bases). CDR1 SGHVS and CDR2 FQNEAQ come from the germline V gene. Trimming pared 6 bases from V and 11 bases from J, leaving 28 bases between. The CDR3 has 16 amino acids. As DNA, the CDR3 is TGTGCCAGCAGACCAGAGCGGGACGGCGACCCCAAAGAGGCTTTCTTT. Its protein product is CASRPERDGDPKEAFF.